This T cell receptor beta chain was identified during a study of T cell repertoires in cytomegalovirus infection. J was trimmed by 8 bases and V by 1 base; bases with no gene match: 10. The CDR3 is 16 amino acids. CDR1 is SGHAT and CDR2 is FQNNGV in the germline V gene. This clonotype has a handful of counts. Its antigen remains unknown. TCRdb called the reads again in MiXCR, with one record for every CDR3 protein. In the table there are approximately 730,000 distinct CDR3 sequences, 29% of which are singletons. The V call is TRBV11-2, the J call TRBJ2-1; 8 bases match TRBD1. This TCR derives from a human donor in good health (CMV status not recorded). Some clones in this sample may be carry-over from other donors' samples. The sequenced sample was cultured CD8+ T cells from PBMCs, obtained from culture after CMV antigen stimulation. The CDR3 spells CASSLVGQGADDEQFF. DNA of the CDR3: TGTGCCAGCAGCTTAGTAGGGCAGGGGGCGGACGATGAGCAGTTCTTC.